The text below deals with one T cell receptor beta chain. Its antigen is unknown. The data originate from a study of T cell responses to AZD1222 COVID-19 vaccine. Findings of the study overall: Two doses of AZD1222 preceded a rise in Spike-specific TCR breadth and depth. Every sample of the repertoires postdated the peak T cell response. In the spike-specific TCR repertoire, nearly half reportedly target unmutated variant regions. The sample set comprised mostly white British donors with more females, and clonal diversity was possibly underestimated.

The repertoire was sequenced with immunoSEQ multiplex PCR; TCRdb's copy has only in-frame clones and lacks some. The repertoire has roughly 180,000 clones, about 90% of them found once; the top ten carry about 3%. The CDR3 extends over 14 amino acids. Looked up from germline, CDR1 is MGHRA and CDR2 is YSYEKL. Trimming cost V 4 bases and J 3 bases; bases outside gene matches: 4. This TCR came from an adult in good health. The chain has TRBV4-1 and TRBJ2-7, with 9 nucleotides matching TRBD1. This sample comprised peripheral blood, obtained on day 0 of AZD1222 vaccination. Here the CDR3 reads CASSLRTGVYEQYF. CDR3 coding DNA: TGCGCCAGCAGCCTTCGGACAGGGGTCTACGAGCAGTACTTC.